These 20 T cell receptor beta chains came from one sample sequenced in a study of vaccination effects on CD4 cells after COVID-19. These TCRs' antigens remain unknown. Antigen-specific CD4+ T cells expanded by the ViraFEST assay with viral peptide pools were then sequenced. The authors isolated CD4+ T cells after less than eleven days of culture. None of these healthy vaccinees had been infected with SARS-CoV-2 before vaccination. TCRdb's table, derived via immunoSEQ multiplex PCR, lists solely in-frame clones and lacks some. The data hold 55,000 to 75,000 clones, with approximately 79% observed a single time. The sample here was CD4+ T cells from PBMCs cultured with HCoV-OC43 spike peptides, taken before COVID-19 vaccination. This sample's subset: HCoV-OC43 spike overlapping peptide pool stimulation. These receptors were taken from a human donor who received a COVID-19 vaccine.

The J gene is TRBJ2-3, the V gene TRBV6-5; D gene uncertain. Germline CDR1 and CDR2: MNHEY and SVGAGI. The CDR3 is 13 amino acids. V lost 6 bases and J 1 base, leaving 8 bases between the germline ends. CDR3 sequence: CASSGVGTDTQYF. The CDR3 coding sequence is TGTGCCAGCAGCGGCGTAGGCACAGATACGCAGTATTTT.

This clone has just a few counts. The J gene is TRBJ1-6, the V gene TRBV12-5; perhaps TRBD1 as D (6 bases). The CDR3 contains 14 residues. Per germline, CDR1 LGHNT and CDR2 FRNRAP. Between the trimmed V and J ends, which lost 6 bases and 3 bases, there was a span of 9 bases. The CDR3 here is CASGSGVYNSPLHF. The CDR3 bases are TGTGCTAGTGGCTCAGGGGTCTATAATTCACCCCTCCACTTT.

The chain recombines TRBV9 with TRBJ1-1; unclear D gene. The germline V gene encodes CDR1 SGDLS and CDR2 YYNGEE. V dropped 0 bases and J dropped 3 bases, with 18 bases sitting between them. CDR3 length: 17 amino acids. The CDR3 DNA reads TGTGCCAGCAGCGTAGGGGCCCTTGTATCGACCTACACTGAAGCTTTCTTT. Translating gives CASSVGALVSTYTEAFF. The full variable domain, rest sourced from reference TRBV9 and TRBJ1-1, is DSGVTQTPKHLITATGQRVTLRCSPRSGDLSVYWYQQSLDQGLQFLIQYYNGEERAKGNILERFSAQQFPDLHSELNLSSLELGDSALYFCASSVGALVSTYTEAFFGQGTRLTVV.

The chain carries TRBV6-6 and TRBJ1-2; D unclear. V dropped 4 bases and J dropped 0 bases, with 0 bases sitting between them. Germline assignment: CDR1 MNHNY and CDR2 SVGAGI (reference sequence). The CDR3 has 11 residues. CDR3 loop: CASSSNYGYTF. The CDR3 DNA follows: TGTGCCAGCAGTTCTAACTATGGCTACACCTTC.

This chain uses TRBV3-1 (or the pseudogene TRBV3-2) with TRBJ1-3, with no clear D. The CDR3 is 14 amino acids. V was pared by 0 bases and J by 6 bases, with 9 bases between. Germline lookup yields CDR1 LGHDT and CDR2 YNNKEL (reference sequence). Here the CDR3 reads CASSQDRNANTIYF. As DNA, the CDR3 is TGTGCCAGCAGCCAAGACCGTAATGCAAACACCATATATTTT.

CDR3 nucleotide sequence: TGTGCCAGCAGTGGCGGGACAAGGGGCTACGAGCAGTACGTC. Protein: CASSGGTRGYEQYV. The chain links TRBV2 to TRBJ2-7, with D perhaps matching TRBD1 or TRBD2 (6 bases each). The ends were cut back, 4 bases at V and 3 bases at J, with 13 bases in the middle. The CDR3 has 14 amino acids. CDR1 and CDR2 (germline): SNHLY, FYNNEI.

The chain employs TRBV15 and TRBJ2-7; 12 positions match TRBD1. This CDR3 has 15 amino acids. Germline V gives CDR1 LNHNV, CDR2 YYDKDF (reference sequence). The V and J ends lost 3 bases and 5 bases, in that order; junction bases with no gene match: 5. The CDR3, as DNA: TGTGCCACCAGCAGCCGGGACAGGGGGCTCAACGAGCAGTACGTC. This gives the protein CATSSRDRGLNEQYV.

The CDR3 coding sequence is TGTGCCACCAACTGGGGGCAAGGTCAAGAGACCCAGTACTTC. This encodes CATNWGQGQETQYF. The chain links TRBV5-8 to TRBJ2-5; maybe TRBD1 (6 bases). The CDR3 is 14 residues long. In germline, CDR1 is SGHTS, CDR2 YDEGEE. The V end lost 9 bases, the J end lost 2 bases, and 17 bases lay between the germline ends.

This clone was seen more than once but under ten times. The chain joins TRBV9 to TRBJ2-1; D call uncertain. The CDR3 covers 15 residues. Trimming stripped 0 bases from V and 4 bases from J, with 11 bases between. In germline, CDR1 is SGDLS, CDR2 YYNGEE. CDR3: CASSVGARKYNEQFF. The CDR3 nucleotides read TGTGCCAGCAGCGTAGGCGCCCGGAAATACAATGAGCAGTTCTTC.

The chain links TRBV7-2 to TRBJ2-2; weak D call: TRBD2 (5 bases). CDR1 and CDR2 from the germline V gene are SGHTA and FQGNSA. The V end was cut by 1 base, the J end by 1 base, with 10 bases between. The CDR3 covers 16 residues. Here the CDR3 DNA reads TGTGCCAGCAGCTTAGTTCGGACTCAGAACACCGGGGAGCTGTTTTTT. It encodes CASSLVRTQNTGELFF.

The chain has TRBV27 and TRBJ2-5; D is perhaps TRBD2 (5 bases). Germline CDR1 and CDR2: MNHEY and SMNVEV (reference sequence). CDR3 length: 16 amino acids. V lost 3 bases and J 4 bases, leaving 18 bases between the germline ends. CDR3 sequence: CASSFRRTMGSETQYF. Written as DNA, the CDR3 is TGTGCCAGCAGTTTCAGGAGGACGATGGGCTCAGAGACCCAGTACTTC.

The chain carries TRBV7-2 and TRBJ2-5; 9 bases fit TRBD1. CDR1 is SGHTA and CDR2 is FQGNSA in the germline V gene. Trimming removed 5 bases from V and 5 bases from J; junction bases left unmatched: 6. The CDR3 consists of 14 residues. CDR3 loop: CASSRDRAWETQYF. The CDR3 DNA sequence: TGTGCCAGCAGCCGGGACAGGGCATGGGAGACCCAGTACTTC. The variable domain in full, with the rest retrieved from reference TRBV7-2 and TRBJ2-5, is GAGVSQSPSNKVTEKGKDVELRCDPISGHTALYWYRQSLGQGLEFLIYFQGNSAPDKSGLPSDRFSAERTGGSVSTLTIQRTQQEDSAVYLCASSRDRAWETQYFGPGTRLLVL.

This chain's CDR3 is CAISVASGGYNEQFF. CDR3 coding DNA: TGTGCCATCAGTGTAGCTAGCGGGGGATACAATGAGCAGTTCTTC. This sequence joins TRBV10-3 and TRBJ2-1; 10 bases map to TRBD2. V lost 4 bases and J lost 4; bases outside the gene matches: 4. The length of the CDR3 is 15 residues. CDR1 is ENHRY and CDR2 is SYGVKD in the germline V gene.

The CDR3 reads CASSQEQGNYGYTF. For the CDR3, the DNA is TGCGCCAGCAGCCAAGAACAAGGGAACTATGGCTACACCTTC. The chain is built from TRBV4-3 and TRBJ1-2, with no clear D. The V gene's germline CDR1 is LGHNA and CDR2 YSLEER. Trimming left V 0 bases short and J 2 bases short, with 7 bases between. The length of the CDR3 is 14 residues.

This clone was seen a few times. The rearrangement joins TRBV18 to TRBJ1-5; D is undetermined. Germline assignment: CDR1 KGHSH and CDR2 LQKENI. The CDR3 is 15 residues long. The V end lost 3 bases, the J end lost 1 base, and 10 bases lay between the germline ends. The CDR3 is CASSPLSGSNQPQHF. The CDR3 nucleotides are TGTGCCAGCTCACCCCTGTCGGGGAGCAATCAGCCCCAGCATTTT.

The chain carries TRBV27 and TRBJ2-3, with D maybe TRBD2 (7 bases). V lost 6 bases and J lost 0, with 13 bases in between. This CDR3 has 15 amino acids. Germline-derived CDR1 and CDR2 are MNHEY and SMNVEV (reference sequence). CDR3 region: CASRPTGGSTDTQYF. In DNA form, the CDR3 reads TGTGCCAGCAGACCAACGGGGGGCAGCACAGATACGCAGTATTTT.

This clone has a handful of counts. This sequence joins TRBV25-1 and TRBJ2-3; D tentatively reads TRBD1 or TRBD2 (5 bases each). The CDR3 is 13 residues long. The germline V gene has CDR1 MGHDK and CDR2 SYGVNS. The V end was cut by 3 bases, the J end by 5 bases, with 9 bases between. The CDR3 here is CASSEGVGDTQYF. CDR3 in DNA: TGTGCCAGCAGTGAGGGGGTAGGAGATACGCAGTATTTT.

The genes are TRBV7-2 and TRBJ1-3; D call uncertain. Between the trimmed V and J ends, which lost 5 bases and 0 bases, there was a span of 8 bases. There are 14 residues in the CDR3. Per germline, CDR1 SGHTA and CDR2 FQGNSA. This CDR3 reads CASSPTSSGNTIYF. The DNA of the CDR3 is TGTGCCAGCAGCCCGACTAGCTCTGGAAACACCATATATTTT.

The CDR3 loop is CASSFGLEQFF. For the CDR3, the DNA is TGTGCCAGCAGCTTCGGTCTTGAGCAGTTCTTC. The V call is TRBV11-3, the J call TRBJ2-1; the D is unclear. Germline CDR1 SGHNT, CDR2 YENEEA. This CDR3 region has 11 residues. Trimming removed 3 bases from V and 9 bases from J, with 6 bases in between.

V and J are TRBV2 and TRBJ1-2; D uncertain. V lost 6 bases and J 13 bases, leaving 18 bases between the germline ends. Germline CDR1 reads SNHLY; CDR2 reads FYNNEI. The CDR3 has 12 amino acids. CDR3 sequence: CASRDETESSTF. The CDR3, as DNA: TGTGCCAGCAGAGATGAGACGGAGTCCTCCACCTTC.